The TCR beta chain under discussion was sequenced for a study of tumor-infiltrating lymphocytes in primary liver carcinoma. As for the study in general: Roughly 3.65 to 8 million productive TCRbeta reads were obtained per sample, with similar numbers across tissue types.

The input was 500 ng total RNA; TCR beta cDNA was made from it with a constant-region primer. Investigators got TCR beta libraries out of three nested multiplex PCR rounds, done with slightly modified ARM-PCR. A C-beta reverse primer was combined with TRBV1-TRBV30 forward primers in the first two PCR rounds, and each round had about 10 cycles. TCRdb used MiXCR to reprocess the multiplex PCR reads, holding one entry per CDR3 protein. The sample shows roughly 330,000 distinct CDR3 sequences, about two thirds of them seen only once. Germline DNA was also extracted, and blood RNA derived from unsorted whole blood. Patients had chronic HBV infection and were treatment-naive. CDR3 length equals 17 residues. Germline V gives CDR1 SGHRS, CDR2 YFSETQ. As concerns this clonotype: One end of the junction does not line up with germline, which may come from a read error.

The clonotype originates from a man in his forties with primary liver carcinoma and hepatitis B virus infection. The gene calls are TRBV5-1 and TRBJ2-1; 9 nucleotides align to TRBD2. Sequenced: peripheral blood. The CDR3 spells CASSVGPGGRDYNDQFF. The DNA of the CDR3 is TGCGCCAGCAGCGTAGGCCCTGGCGGGAGGGACTACAATGATCAGTTCTTC.